These T cell receptor beta chains were read from a single sample in a study of CD8 T cells in ankylosing spondylitis. MiXCR, applied by TCRdb to the 5' RACE reads, yields one record per CDR3 protein. There are around 250,000 distinct CDR3 sequences in the sample; roughly 10% occur only once, and under 7% lies in the top ten. Specimen: blood, either unsorted or a sorted T cell fraction (not recorded which). All receptors derive from a male donor with ankylosing spondylitis or in good health (not recorded which). Each CDR3 is given with its conserved first and last residue. Each record gives: J gene, D gene, CDR3 length, clone size, V gene, CDR3 DNA, CDR3 protein. A D gene is named only where the DNA matches it firmly. The size entry is marked missing in some rows and otherwise reads once, few, many or a size class.

>TRBJ2-7|NA|15|few|TRBV7-6
TGTGCCAGCAGCTTATTTGCAGGGCCCTCCTACGAGCAGTACTTC
CASSLFAGPSYEQYF
>TRBJ1-1|NA|15|many|TRBV5-1
TGCGCCAGCAGCGCTGCCGGGATAGCGAACACTGAAGCTTTCTTT
CASSAAGIANTEAFF
>TRBJ1-4|TRBD1|14|NA|TRBV7-9
TGTGCCAGCAGTCCCGACAGGGGAACTGAAAAACTGTTTTTT
CASSPDRGTEKLFF
>TRBJ2-5|TRBD2|15|many|TRBV20-1
TGCAGTGCCAGGCCACTAGCGGGAGACTTAGAGACCCAGTACTTC
CSARPLAGDLETQYF
>TRBJ1-4|NA|13|NA|TRBV19
TGTGCCAGTAGTACGGTGGCGGATGAAAAACTGTTTTTT
CASSTVADEKLFF
>TRBJ1-5|NA|16|few|TRBV7-8
TGTGCCAGCAGCCTATACAGACTGGGTAGCAATCAGCCCCAGCATTTT
CASSLYRLGSNQPQHF
>TRBJ1-1|NA|13|few|TRBV4-1
TGCGCCAGCAGCCCTCCTCTTTCGACTGAAGCTTTCTTT
CASSPPLSTEAFF
>TRBJ2-3|TRBD2|16|few|TRBV20-1
TGCAGTGCTCCCACACTCCGGGACTACGACACAGATACGCAGTATTTT
CSAPTLRDYDTDTQYF
>TRBJ2-1|NA|13|NA|TRBV3-1
TGTGCCAGCAGCCCGGACGGACCTTCTGGGCAGTTCTTC
CASSPDGPSGQFF
>TRBJ2-3|TRBD2|15|NA|TRBV12-3/TRBV12-4
TGTGCCAGCAGCCCCGGGACTATCGACACAGATACGCAGTATTTT
CASSPGTIDTDTQYF
>TRBJ1-5|NA|16|many|TRBV28
TGTGCCAGCAGTTTACTTCTAATACCAAACAATCAGCCCCAGCATTTT
CASSLLLIPNNQPQHF
>TRBJ2-7|TRBD1|13|many|TRBV12-3/TRBV12-4
TGTGCCAGCAGCCAGGGACAGGTCTACGAGCAGTACTTC
CASSQGQVYEQYF
>TRBJ2-3|NA|10|NA|TRBV28
TGTGCCAGCTCTGATAATACGCAGTATTTT
CASSDNTQYF
>TRBJ2-2|NA|15|many|TRBV12-3/TRBV12-4
TGTGCCAGCAGTTTAGACGCCAGGGCCACCGGGGAGCTGTTTTTT
CASSLDARATGELFF
>TRBJ1-3|NA|20|few|TRBV5-4
TGTGCCAGCAGCTTACGCCCCTGGGGCGCGACCGGTGTCTCTGGAAACACCATATATTTT
CASSLRPWGATGVSGNTIYF
>TRBJ2-1|NA|15|NA|TRBV2
TGTGCCAGCAGTGAGGAGTGGAGCTCGCGCAATGAGCAGTTCTTC
CASSEEWSSRNEQFF
>TRBJ2-3|TRBD2|15|many|TRBV5-1
TGCGCCAGCAGCACAGGACTAGCGGACACAGATACGCAGTATTTT
CASSTGLADTDTQYF
>TRBJ2-6|NA|19|many|TRBV5-1
TGCGCCAGCAGCCCGGCGGAGGGTGAACGGGACTCTGGGGCCAACGTCCTGACTTTC
CASSPAEGERDSGANVLTF
>TRBJ1-1|NA|15|NA|TRBV2
TGTGCCAGCAGTTCCGCCGGTGGCTCTCTGCAGGAAGCTTTCTTT
CASSSAGGSLQEAFF
>TRBJ2-5|NA|15|few|TRBV7-8
TGTGCCAGCAGCTTTGGACAGACAACCCAAGAGACCCAGTACTTC
CASSFGQTTQETQYF
>TRBJ2-3|NA|11|NA|TRBV30
TGTGCCTGGAGAGGGGAAGATACGCAGTATTTT
CAWRGEDTQYF
>TRBJ2-2|NA|14|NA|TRBV5-4
TGTGCCAGCAGCTTCATTTTTAACACCGGGGAGCTGTTTTTT
CASSFIFNTGELFF
>TRBJ2-6|NA|20|few|TRBV20-1
TGCAGTGCTAGATTCAACCCGCGAGGGGCAACTCATTCTGGGGCCAACGTCCTGACTTTC
CSARFNPRGATHSGANVLTF
>TRBJ1-2|TRBD1|14|few|TRBV19
TGTGCCAGTAGTGACCGGGACAGGGGTTCTGGCTACACCTTC
CASSDRDRGSGYTF
>TRBJ2-1|NA|15|many|TRBV10-3
TGTGCCATCAGTTCCCCGGAGGGCCGGTTGAATGAGCAGTTCTTC
CAISSPEGRLNEQFF
>TRBJ1-1|NA|12|many|TRBV7-6
TGTGCCAGCAGCCACGGCGGGACTGAAGCTTTCTTT
CASSHGGTEAFF
>TRBJ2-1|TRBD1|13|few|TRBV5-1
TGCGCCAGCACGGCATACAGGGGGGATGAGCAGTTCTTC
CASTAYRGDEQFF
>TRBJ2-7|NA|13|NA|TRBV5-5
TGTGCCAGCAGCTTGGTAGGGGTCACCGAGCAGTACTTC
CASSLVGVTEQYF
>TRBJ2-7|NA|14|NA|TRBV28
TGTGCCAGCACTACCGGGGACACCTATTACGAGCAGTACTTC
CASTTGDTYYEQYF
>TRBJ2-1|NA|13|NA|TRBV10-2
TGCGCCAGCCTTCTGGGCGGCTACAATGAGCAGTTCTTC
CASLLGGYNEQFF
>TRBJ2-5|NA|10|once|TRBV20-1
TGCAGTGCGAACCCAGAGACCCAGTACTTC
CSANPETQYF
>TRBJ2-7|NA|14|many|TRBV20-1
TGCAGTGCTAGGAGGGGGGAAACACCCTACGAGCAGTACTTC
CSARRGETPYEQYF
>TRBJ2-3|NA|15|many|TRBV5-1
TGCGCCAGCAGCCCCACACCACACTACACAGATACGCAGTATTTT
CASSPTPHYTDTQYF
>TRBJ2-1|TRBD2|20|many|TRBV5-1
TGCGCCAGCAGCTTGGATACTAGCGGGAGGGCCTCGACGTCCTACAATGAGCAGTTCTTC
CASSLDTSGRASTSYNEQFF
>TRBJ1-5|NA|14|many|TRBV28
TGTGCCAGCACCCGCGAGTATTTACATCAGCCCCAGCATTTT
CASTREYLHQPQHF
>TRBJ2-7|NA|13|few|TRBV7-9
TGTGCCAGCAGCTTCGAACGTTCCTACGAGCAGTACTTC
CASSFERSYEQYF